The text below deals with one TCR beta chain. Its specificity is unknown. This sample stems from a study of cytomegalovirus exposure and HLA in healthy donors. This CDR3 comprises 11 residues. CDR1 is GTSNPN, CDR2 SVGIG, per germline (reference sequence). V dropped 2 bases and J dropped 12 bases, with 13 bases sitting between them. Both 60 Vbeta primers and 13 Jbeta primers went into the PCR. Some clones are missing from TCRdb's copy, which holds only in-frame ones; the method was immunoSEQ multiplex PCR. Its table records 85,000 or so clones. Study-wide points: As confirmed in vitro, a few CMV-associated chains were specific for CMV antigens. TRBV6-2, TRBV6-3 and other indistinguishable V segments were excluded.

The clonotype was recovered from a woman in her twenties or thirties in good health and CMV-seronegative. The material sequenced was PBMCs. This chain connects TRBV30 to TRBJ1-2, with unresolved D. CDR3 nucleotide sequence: TGTGCCTGGAGTACCTGGACCGGGGACACCTTC. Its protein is CAWSTWTGDTF.